This T cell receptor (beta chain) was identified in a study of cytomegalovirus exposure and HLA in healthy donors. Findings and limits, study-wide: The classifier was said to identify cytomegalovirus status with high specificity and sensitivity. Presence/absence comparisons presumed near-even sequencing depth among donors.

CDR3 length: 11 amino acids. Germline assignment: CDR1 SNHLY and CDR2 FYNNEI. Deletions cut 6 bases from V and 4 bases from J, with 7 bases between. As for this clone: Its matching antigen is unknown.

Both 60 Vbeta primers and 13 Jbeta primers went into the PCR. The table came from immunoSEQ multiplex PCR; TCRdb's copy has only in-frame clones and leaves some out. The sample records 160,000 or so clones, roughly four fifths being singletons. The sample taken for sequencing was PBMCs. This receptor was obtained from a man aged 50 to 60 in good health and CMV-seropositive. The rearrangement uses TRBV2 and TRBJ2-7; D is undetermined. CDR3: CASSENYEQYF. Written as DNA, the CDR3 is TGTGCCAGCAGCGAGAATTACGAGCAGTACTTC. Full variable domain (rest looked up from reference TRBV2 and TRBJ2-7): EPEVTQTPSHQVTQMGQEVILRCVPISNHLYFYWYRQILGQKVEFLVSFYNNEISEKSEIFDDQFSVERPDGSNFTLKIRSTKLEDSAMYFCASSENYEQYFGPGTRLTVT.